The clone carrying this T cell receptor (beta chain) came up once. The sample originates from a study of shared clonotypes between healthy human individuals. Sequencing was performed with immunoSEQ multiplex PCR; in TCRdb, only in-frame clones are kept and a portion is missing. The sample holds more than 900,000 clones, about four fifths seen once. V lost 6 bases and J lost 1; bases outside the gene matches: 0. The CDR3 is 13 amino acids. Germline V lookup: CDR1 MNHEY, CDR2 SVGAGI. The chain has TRBV6-5 and TRBJ1-2; 9 bases fit TRBD1. This receptor was taken from a man aged 18 to 35 in good health. Some clones in this sample may be carry-over from other donors' samples. Source material: memory CD4+ T cells from PBMCs. Regarding subset: CD45RA-negative fraction. Written as DNA, the CDR3 is TGTGCCAGCAGGACAGGGGGTAACTATGGCTACACCTTC. Its protein product is CASRTGGNYGYTF.